Sequencing of this T cell receptor beta chain was carried out in a study of cytomegalovirus exposure and HLA in healthy donors. Findings and caveats of the study: First-cohort TCR clusters were later found to tend to co-occur in the 90 to 150 validation repertoires. Among the CMV-associated chains, a few were confirmed in vitro as specific for CMV antigens.

Regarding this clone: Its antigen is currently unknown.

The germline V gene encodes CDR1 MNHEY and CDR2 SVGAGI. V lost 3 bases to trimming and J lost 1 base, with 13 bases between them. This CDR3 region has 15 residues. The data were produced by immunoSEQ multiplex PCR, yet TCRdb's version contains in-frame clones alone and is incomplete. The sample has 200,000 to 250,000 clones, around nine tenths seen once. The material sequenced was PBMCs. The chain joins TRBV6-5 to TRBJ2-7; no clear D gene. The clonotype was recovered from a man aged 18 to 35 in good health and CMV-seronegative. The chain's CDR3 is CASSYLAQPSYEQYF. CDR3 DNA: TGTGCCAGCAGTTATTTAGCCCAGCCTTCCTACGAGCAGTACTTC.